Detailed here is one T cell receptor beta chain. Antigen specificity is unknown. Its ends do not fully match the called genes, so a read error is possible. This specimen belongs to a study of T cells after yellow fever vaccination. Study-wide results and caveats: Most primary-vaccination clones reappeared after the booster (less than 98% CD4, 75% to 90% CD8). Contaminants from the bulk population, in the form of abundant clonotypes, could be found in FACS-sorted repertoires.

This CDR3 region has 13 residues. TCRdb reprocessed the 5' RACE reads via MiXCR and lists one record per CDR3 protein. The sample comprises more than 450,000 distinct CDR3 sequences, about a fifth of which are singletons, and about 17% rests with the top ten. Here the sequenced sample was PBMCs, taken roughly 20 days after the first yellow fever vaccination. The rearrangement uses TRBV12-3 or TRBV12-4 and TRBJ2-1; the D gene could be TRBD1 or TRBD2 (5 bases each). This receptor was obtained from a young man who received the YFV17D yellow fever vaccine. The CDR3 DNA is TGTGCCAGCCAGTGGGGGTCCTTCAATGAGCAGTTCTTC. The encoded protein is CASQWGSFNEQFF.